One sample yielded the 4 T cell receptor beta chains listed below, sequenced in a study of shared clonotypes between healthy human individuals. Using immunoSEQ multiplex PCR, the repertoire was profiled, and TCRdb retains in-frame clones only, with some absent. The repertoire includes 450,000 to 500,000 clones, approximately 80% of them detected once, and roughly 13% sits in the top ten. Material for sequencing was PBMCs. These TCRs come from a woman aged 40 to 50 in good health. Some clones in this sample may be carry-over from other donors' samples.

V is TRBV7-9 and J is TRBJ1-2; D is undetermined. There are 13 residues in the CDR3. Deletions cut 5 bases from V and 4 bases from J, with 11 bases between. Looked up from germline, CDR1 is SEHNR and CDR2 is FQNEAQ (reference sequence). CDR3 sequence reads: CASSPHEVYGYTF. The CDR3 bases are TGTGCCAGCAGCCCGCACGAGGTCTATGGCTACACCTTC.

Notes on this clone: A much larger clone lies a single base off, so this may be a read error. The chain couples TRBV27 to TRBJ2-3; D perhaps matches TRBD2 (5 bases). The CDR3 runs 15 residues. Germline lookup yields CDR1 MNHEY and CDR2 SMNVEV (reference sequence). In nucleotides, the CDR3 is TGTGCCAGCAGTCAAGATCTAGGAGGAGCAGATATGCAGTATTTT. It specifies CASSQDLGGADMQYF.

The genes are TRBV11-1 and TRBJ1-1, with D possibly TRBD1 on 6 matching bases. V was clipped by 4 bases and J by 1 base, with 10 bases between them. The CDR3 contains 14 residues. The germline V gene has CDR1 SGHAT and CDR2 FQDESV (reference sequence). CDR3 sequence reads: CASSWDTQNTEAFF. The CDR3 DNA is TGTGCCAGCAGCTGGGACACCCAGAACACTGAAGCTTTCTTT.

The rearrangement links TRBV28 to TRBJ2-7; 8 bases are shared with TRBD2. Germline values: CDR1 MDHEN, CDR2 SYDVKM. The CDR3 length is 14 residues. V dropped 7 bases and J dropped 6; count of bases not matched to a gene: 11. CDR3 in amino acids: CASIPSGGWSEQYF. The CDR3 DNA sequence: TGTGCCAGCATACCATCGGGAGGGTGGAGCGAGCAGTACTTC.